The clone carrying this T cell receptor beta chain was recorded at least ten times. Its antigen remains unknown. Researchers made TCR beta libraries by using iRepertoire HTBI primers and running Arm-PCR on CDR3 regions. From the multiplex PCR reads, TCRdb called clonotypes with MiXCR, one entry per CDR3 protein. The table includes 250,000 to 300,000 distinct CDR3 sequences, about 18% detected once. Germline values: CDR1 LGHDT, CDR2 YNNKEL (reference sequence). The CDR3 runs to 14 residues. V dropped 4 bases and J dropped 1 base, with 10 bases sitting between them. The entry originates in a study of regulatory T cells in long-lasting Graves disease. Findings and limits, study-wide: Persistent patients shared 2,500 to 3,000 public clonotypes among themselves. Newly diagnosed patients shared fewer, at 900 to 1,000.

Time point described: newly diagnosed GD, antithyroid drugs for less than 3 months. Scientists built the TCR library using RNA that was extracted from PBMCs. The data were also submitted as part of a second study, on T cells in Graves' hyperthyroidism and ophthalmopathy.

The clonotype comes from a woman aged 25 to 39 with Graves disease. The input for sequencing was peripheral blood mononuclear cells (PBMCs), taken at new diagnosis, from a patient treated with antithyroid drugs. V and J are TRBV3-1 and TRBJ1-1, with D tentatively TRBD1 (5 bases). CDR3 loop: CASSLQGGNTEAFF. CDR3 nucleotide sequence: TGTGCCAGCAGCCTCCAGGGAGGGAACACTGAAGCTTTCTTT.